These T cell receptor beta chains were read from a single sample in a study of blood T cell repertoires in COVID-19. Clones were sequenced by immunoSEQ multiplex PCR, and TCRdb holds only the in-frame ones, with some missing. The sample consists of 200,000 to 250,000 clones, around 82% of them appearing once. Sequencing was performed on peripheral blood. The receptors shown here come from a young woman who had recovered from COVID-19. Both conserved end residues are part of each CDR3. Fields, in order: V gene, clone size, J gene, D gene, CDR3 protein, CDR3 DNA. D genes are given only for firm matches. Size values are once, few and many counts, or a class for expanded clones, and some rows have none.

v_call: TRBV27
clone_size: -
j_call: TRBJ1-2
d_call: -
cdr3_aa: CASSPGLLTNYGYTF
cdr3_nt: TGTGCCAGCAGCCCAGGACTTTTGACTAACTATGGCTACACCTTC

v_call: TRBV24-1
clone_size: once
j_call: TRBJ2-1
d_call: -
cdr3_aa: CAACKRERVAYPWIGEQFF
cdr3_nt: TGTGCCGCCTGTAAACGGGAGAGGGTGGCCTATCCCTGGATCGGAGAGCAGTTCTTC

v_call: TRBV9
clone_size: once
j_call: TRBJ2-7
d_call: TRBD2
cdr3_aa: CASSAGGREGPYEQYF
cdr3_nt: TGTGCCAGCAGCGCCGGAGGTAGGGAGGGCCCCTACGAGCAGTACTTC

v_call: TRBV5-4
clone_size: -
j_call: TRBJ2-7
d_call: -
cdr3_aa: CASTQGGGSSYEQYF
cdr3_nt: TGTGCCAGCACCCAAGGGGGGGGGAGCTCCTACGAGCAGTACTTC

v_call: TRBV29-1
clone_size: -
j_call: TRBJ1-2
d_call: -
cdr3_aa: CSVQLGYTF
cdr3_nt: TGCAGCGTTCAGTTGGGCTACACCTTC

v_call: TRBV14
clone_size: -
j_call: TRBJ2-1
d_call: -
cdr3_aa: CASSHGIGNEQFF
cdr3_nt: TGTGCCAGCAGCCATGGCATCGGGAATGAGCAGTTCTTC

v_call: TRBV20-1
clone_size: -
j_call: TRBJ2-1
d_call: TRBD2
cdr3_aa: CSASSGRGLNEQFF
cdr3_nt: TGCAGTGCTAGTAGCGGGAGAGGCCTCAATGAGCAGTTCTTC

v_call: TRBV6-5
clone_size: -
j_call: TRBJ2-7
d_call: TRBD1
cdr3_aa: CASSRTGVEQYF
cdr3_nt: TGTGCCAGCAGCCGGACAGGGGTCGAGCAGTACTTC

v_call: TRBV28
clone_size: -
j_call: TRBJ2-5
d_call: -
cdr3_aa: CASSLGGVGETQYF
cdr3_nt: TGTGCCAGCAGTTTAGGAGGGGTAGGGGAGACCCAGTACTTC

v_call: TRBV30
clone_size: -
j_call: TRBJ2-1
d_call: TRBD2
cdr3_aa: CAWSTLGSTSGSPEQFF
cdr3_nt: TGTGCCTGGAGTACTCTCGGTTCGACTAGCGGGAGTCCTGAGCAGTTCTTC

v_call: TRBV11-1
clone_size: -
j_call: TRBJ1-3
d_call: -
cdr3_aa: CASSQGLSGNTIYF
cdr3_nt: TGTGCCAGCAGCCAGGGACTCTCTGGAAACACCATATATTTT

v_call: TRBV24-1
clone_size: -
j_call: TRBJ1-2
d_call: -
cdr3_aa: CATSDTQAPIGYTF
cdr3_nt: TGTGCCACCAGTGATACGCAGGCTCCGATTGGCTACACCTTC

v_call: TRBV11-2
clone_size: -
j_call: TRBJ2-1
d_call: -
cdr3_aa: CASSVTGDEQFF
cdr3_nt: TGTGCCAGCAGCGTTACGGGAGATGAGCAGTTCTTC

v_call: TRBV5-1
clone_size: -
j_call: TRBJ2-7
d_call: TRBD2
cdr3_aa: CASSLGALAGGYEQYF
cdr3_nt: TGCGCCAGCAGCTTGGGTGCCCTAGCGGGAGGGTACGAGCAGTACTTC

v_call: TRBV7-9
clone_size: -
j_call: TRBJ2-7
d_call: -
cdr3_aa: CASSFEYEQYF
cdr3_nt: TGTGCCAGCAGCTTCGAGTACGAGCAGTACTTC

v_call: TRBV11-1
clone_size: -
j_call: TRBJ1-3
d_call: TRBD1
cdr3_aa: CASRQTDRVSGNTIYF
cdr3_nt: TGTGCCAGCAGACAAACGGACAGGGTCTCTGGAAACACCATATATTTT

v_call: TRBV19
clone_size: -
j_call: TRBJ2-5
d_call: TRBD1
cdr3_aa: CASSIGASSGTGEETQYF
cdr3_nt: TGTGCCAGTAGTATCGGGGCTTCTTCCGGGACAGGGGAAGAGACCCAGTACTTC

v_call: TRBV7-3
clone_size: -
j_call: TRBJ1-3
d_call: -
cdr3_aa: CASSANPGAGNTIYF
cdr3_nt: TGTGCCAGCAGCGCTAACCCAGGGGCCGGAAACACCATATATTTT

v_call: TRBV6-4
clone_size: -
j_call: TRBJ2-1
d_call: TRBD2
cdr3_aa: CASSGLAGEDNEQFF
cdr3_nt: TGTGCCAGCAGTGGACTAGCGGGAGAAGACAATGAGCAGTTCTTC

v_call: TRBV18
clone_size: few
j_call: TRBJ1-4
d_call: -
cdr3_aa: CASSPGGTNEKLFF
cdr3_nt: TGTGCCAGCTCACCGGGCGGGACTAATGAAAAACTGTTTTTT

v_call: TRBV2
clone_size: -
j_call: TRBJ2-7
d_call: -
cdr3_aa: CASSDRRGHFEQYF
cdr3_nt: TGTGCCAGCAGTGACCGGAGGGGGCACTTCGAGCAGTACTTC

v_call: TRBV6-5
clone_size: -
j_call: TRBJ1-6
d_call: -
cdr3_aa: CASSYGWGRDNSPLHF
cdr3_nt: TGTGCCAGCAGTTACGGGTGGGGCAGGGATAATTCACCCCTCCACTTT

v_call: TRBV27
clone_size: -
j_call: TRBJ2-7
d_call: TRBD2
cdr3_aa: CASIPQAGGRVYEQYF
cdr3_nt: TGTGCCAGCATTCCTCAAGCGGGAGGGCGAGTCTACGAGCAGTACTTC

v_call: TRBV20-1
clone_size: -
j_call: TRBJ1-5
d_call: -
cdr3_aa: CSASVGGSNQPQHF
cdr3_nt: TGCAGTGCTAGTGTGGGAGGGAGCAATCAGCCCCAGCATTTT

v_call: TRBV28
clone_size: -
j_call: TRBJ2-5
d_call: TRBD1
cdr3_aa: CASSPGTGKTQYF
cdr3_nt: TGTGCCAGCAGCCCCGGGACAGGAAAAACCCAGTACTTC

v_call: TRBV28
clone_size: -
j_call: TRBJ1-2
d_call: -
cdr3_aa: CASSLSPLPNTGIDGYTF
cdr3_nt: TGTGCCAGCAGTTTATCGCCCTTACCAAATACAGGGATCGATGGCTACACCTTC

v_call: TRBV27
clone_size: -
j_call: TRBJ1-1
d_call: -
cdr3_aa: CASRAGGAEAFF
cdr3_nt: TGTGCCAGCAGGGCGGGGGGCGCTGAAGCTTTCTTT

v_call: TRBV11-2
clone_size: few
j_call: TRBJ2-1
d_call: TRBD2
cdr3_aa: CASSLEGTSGTLDNEQFF
cdr3_nt: TGTGCCAGCAGCTTAGAAGGCACTAGCGGGACTCTCGACAATGAGCAGTTCTTC

v_call: TRBV4-2
clone_size: -
j_call: TRBJ2-1
d_call: -
cdr3_aa: CASSHDLTYNEQFF
cdr3_nt: TGTGCCAGCAGCCATGACTTAACCTACAATGAGCAGTTCTTC